This entry describes one T cell receptor beta chain. The data originate from a study of technical replicates of blood from a few donors. V shed 4 bases and J shed 0 bases, with 11 bases lying between them. Germline loops: CDR1 MDHEN, CDR2 SYDVKM. The CDR3 length is 15 residues. The data were produced by immunoSEQ multiplex PCR, yet TCRdb's version contains in-frame clones alone and is incomplete. The data hold about 94,000 clones, with 90% to 96% observed a single time. This chain uses TRBV28 with TRBJ2-3; possible D gene TRBD2, 5 bases. Specimen: T cells isolated from PBMCs. This clonotype was sampled from a human donor in good health. The CDR3 is CASSSRRASTDTQYF. DNA for the CDR3: TGTGCCAGCAGTTCGCGGCGGGCGAGCACAGATACGCAGTATTTT.